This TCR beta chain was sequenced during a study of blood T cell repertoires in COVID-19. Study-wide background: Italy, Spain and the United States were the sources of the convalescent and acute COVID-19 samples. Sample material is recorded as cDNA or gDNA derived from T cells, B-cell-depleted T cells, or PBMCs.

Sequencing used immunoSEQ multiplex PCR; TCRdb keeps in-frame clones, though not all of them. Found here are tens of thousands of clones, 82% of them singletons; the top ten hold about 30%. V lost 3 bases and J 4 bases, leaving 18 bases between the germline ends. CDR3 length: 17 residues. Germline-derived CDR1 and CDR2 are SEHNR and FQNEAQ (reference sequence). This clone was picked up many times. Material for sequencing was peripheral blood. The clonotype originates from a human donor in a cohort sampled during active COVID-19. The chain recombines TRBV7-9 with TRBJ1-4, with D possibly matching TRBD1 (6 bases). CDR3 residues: CASSFHGELQGNEKLFF. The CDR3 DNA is TGTGCCAGCAGCTTTCACGGGGAGTTACAGGGTAATGAAAAACTGTTTTTT. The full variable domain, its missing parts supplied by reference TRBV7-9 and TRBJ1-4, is DTGVSQNPRHKITKRGQNVTFRCDPISEHNRLYWYRQTLGQGPEFLTYFQNEAQLEKSRLLSDRFSAERPKGSFSTLEIQRTEQGDSAMYLCASSFHGELQGNEKLFFGSGTQLSVL.